This TCR beta chain was sequenced in a study of OX40 agonist ivuxolimab in advanced cancers. Across the study: Patients achieving partial responses numbered three: one hepatocellular carcinoma case and two cutaneous melanoma cases.

Here immunoSEQ multiplex PCR was the method, and the copy in TCRdb shows in-frame clones only, minus some. The sample records 70,000 or so clones, roughly 84% being singletons. The V and J ends lost 3 bases and 6 bases, in that order; junction bases with no gene match: 7. CDR1 is MGHRA and CDR2 is YSYEKL in the germline V gene. This CDR3 is built from 14 residues. This specimen consisted of CD4+ or CD8+ T cells sorted from blood, obtained in a trial of the OX40 agonist ivuxolimab. The chain links TRBV4-1 to TRBJ1-1, with 7 bases matching TRBD1. The clonotype comes from an adult with an advanced solid tumor such as melanoma, head and neck, liver or kidney cancer. CDR3 sequence reads: CASSHRQGDSEAFF. CDR3 bases: TGCGCCAGCAGCCACCGACAGGGAGACTCTGAAGCTTTCTTT.